The 18 T cell receptor beta chains below all came from one sample that was sequenced in a study of T cell responses to AZD1222 COVID-19 vaccine. Using immunoSEQ multiplex PCR, the repertoire was profiled, and TCRdb retains in-frame clones only, with some absent. Of about 94,000 clones listed, roughly 90% were seen once; the top ten hold less than 15%. The specimen was peripheral blood, collected on day 0 of AZD1222 vaccination. All receptors come from an adult in good health.

This clone was detected once. The rearrangement uses TRBV5-1 and TRBJ2-1; 8 bases align to TRBD1. This CDR3 region has 16 residues. Trimming at V came to 3 bases and at J to 8 bases, leaving 13 bases not matched to a gene. Germline CDR1 and CDR2: SGHRS and YFSETQ. The chain's CDR3 is CASSSRTGQGKDEQFF. CDR3 DNA: TGCGCCAGCAGCTCACGAACTGGACAGGGAAAGGATGAGCAGTTCTTC. The whole variable domain, filled in from reference TRBV5-1 and TRBJ2-1, reads KAGVTQTPRYLIKTRGQQVTLSCSPISGHRSVSWYQQTPGQGLQFLFEYFSETQRNKGNFPGRFSGRQFSNSRSEMNVSTLELGDSALYLCASSSRTGQGKDEQFFGPGTRLTVL.

V is TRBV7-2 and J is TRBJ2-5, with D perhaps matching TRBD1 (5 bases). Germline loops: CDR1 SGHTA, CDR2 FQGNSA. The CDR3 runs 16 residues. With 2 bases removed from V and 0 bases from J, the gap between germline ends came to 13 bases. The CDR3 sequence is CASSLQAGWNQETQYF. The CDR3 bases are TGTGCCAGCAGCTTACAAGCAGGGTGGAACCAAGAGACCCAGTACTTC.

The gene calls are TRBV30 and TRBJ2-7, with TRBD2 as a possible D gene (7 bases). Germline V lookup: CDR1 GTSNPN, CDR2 SVGIG (reference sequence). The CDR3 spans 14 residues. Trimming stripped 1 base from V and 3 bases from J, with 13 bases between. The CDR3 DNA reads TGTGCCTGGAGTGAGGGGGGGCCTATCTACGAGCAGTACTTC. This translates into CAWSEGGPIYEQYF.

This clone showed up just once. The V call is TRBV30, the J call TRBJ1-6, with 7 nucleotides matching TRBD1. Trimming removed 0 bases from V and 8 bases from J; junction bases left unmatched: 7. This CDR3 is 15 amino acids long. CDR1 and CDR2 (germline): GTSNPN, SVGIG (reference sequence). This CDR3 reads CAWSVPGQDYSPLHF. The CDR3 DNA is TGTGCCTGGAGTGTACCAGGACAGGATTATTCACCCCTCCACTTT.

The V and J genes are TRBV7-3 and TRBJ1-5, with 8 bases matching TRBD1. CDR1 and CDR2 (germline): SGHTA, FQGTGA. V dropped 5 bases and J dropped 2; count of bases not matched to a gene: 2. The CDR3 sequence is 14 residues long. This chain's CDR3 is CASSPGQGNQPQHF. CDR3 DNA: TGTGCCAGCAGCCCGGGACAGGGCAATCAGCCCCAGCATTTT. The variable domain in full, completed from reference TRBV7-3 and TRBJ1-5, reads GAGVSQTPSNKVTEKGKYVELRCDPISGHTALYWYRQSLGQGPEFLIYFQGTGAADDSGLPNDRFFAVRPEGSVSTLKIQRTERGDSAVYLCASSPGQGNQPQHFGDGTRLSIL.

Written as DNA, the CDR3 is TGTGCCAGCAGCTCTCGCGGGGGGGCAGAATATACGCAGTATTTT. It specifies CASSSRGGAEYTQYF. The chain uses TRBV7-2 and TRBJ2-3; TRBD2 agrees at 9 bases. The CDR3 sequence is 15 residues long. V trimming: 4 bases; J trimming: 7 bases; junction bases outside the gene matches: 9. Germline-derived CDR1 and CDR2 are SGHTA and FQGNSA.

The chain links TRBV2 to TRBJ2-7; TRBD1 matches 9 bases. In germline, CDR1 is SNHLY, CDR2 FYNNEI. V lost 4 bases and J lost 6; bases outside the gene matches: 7. The CDR3 has 14 amino acids. CDR3 loop: CASSAGQGLFEQYF. CDR3 in DNA: TGTGCCAGCAGTGCGGGACAGGGATTGTTCGAGCAGTACTTC.

The chain uses TRBV24-1 and TRBJ1-2; D uncertain. Trimming took off 2 bases at V and 7 bases at J, with 13 bases between the two ends. This CDR3 spans 14 amino acids. Germline V gene data show CDR1 as KGHDR and CDR2 as SFDVKD. The CDR3 DNA follows: TGTGCCACCAGTGATTCGAACACAGCCCGTGGCTACACCTTC. Translation: CATSDSNTARGYTF.

The chain couples TRBV6-5 to TRBJ2-7; TRBD2 matches 7 bases. The CDR3 runs 15 residues. Germline V gene sequence: CDR1 MNHEY, CDR2 SVGAGI. After removal of 4 bases from V and 0 bases from J, the junction contained 6 bases not matched to a gene. CDR3 DNA sequence: TGTGCCAGCAGTTCCCCCTCGGGGGGCTCCTACGAGCAGTACTTC. Its translation: CASSSPSGGSYEQYF.

V gene TRBV6-5 combines with J gene TRBJ1-5; D gene ambiguous. Germline-derived CDR1 and CDR2 are MNHEY and SVGAGI. This CDR3 comprises 15 residues. The V end lost 5 bases, the J end lost 5 bases, and 16 bases lay between the germline ends. The chain's CDR3 is CASSPQGPRDQPQHF. The CDR3 DNA follows: TGTGCCAGCAGTCCCCAAGGTCCCCGGGATCAGCCCCAGCATTTT.

V usage is TRBV4-3 and J usage is TRBJ1-6; no clear D. The CDR3 runs 17 residues. Trimming stripped 0 bases from V and 9 bases from J, with 18 bases between. Germline V lookup: CDR1 LGHNA, CDR2 YSLEER. DNA for the CDR3: TGCGCCAGCAGCCAAGAGTCGCCGCCACCCATTGGTTCACCCCTCCACTTT. Its protein product is CASSQESPPPIGSPLHF.

The chain recombines TRBV4-1 with TRBJ1-3, with 10 nucleotides matching TRBD1. The CDR3 has 16 amino acids. V trimming: 4 bases; J trimming: 5 bases; junction bases outside the gene matches: 8. Germline CDR1 MGHRA, CDR2 YSYEKL. The CDR3 protein is CASSRTTGGLRNTIYF. Here the CDR3 DNA reads TGCGCCAGCAGCCGCACGACAGGGGGCCTCAGAAACACCATATATTTT.

Regarding this clone: This sample also contains other DNA sequences that code for the same CDR3. The genes are TRBV27 and TRBJ1-2, with TRBD1 identical over 7 bases. J lost 0 bases, V lost 7 bases, and 5 bases had no gene match. CDR1 and CDR2 (germline): MNHEY, SMNVEV (reference sequence). CDR3 length equals 14 residues. CDR3 protein: CASKIQGANYGYTF. The DNA for the CDR3 is TGTGCCAGCAAGATCCAGGGGGCTAACTATGGCTACACCTTC.

The chain uses TRBV12-5 and TRBJ2-3, with 9 nucleotides matching TRBD2. The CDR3 spans 16 residues. Trimming took 7 bases from V and 0 from J; bases not matched to a gene: 8. The germline V gene has CDR1 LGHNT and CDR2 FRNRAP. The CDR3 DNA is TGTGCTAGTGCCCCTGGACTAGCGAGGAGCACAGATACGCAGTATTTT. Residues: CASAPGLARSTDTQYF.

This rearrangement joins TRBV27 to TRBJ2-2; 10 bases align to TRBD2. This CDR3 has 16 residues. The trim removed 5 bases at V and 1 base at J, leaving 4 bases unmatched. CDR1 and CDR2 from the germline V gene are MNHEY and SMNVEV (reference sequence). In DNA, the CDR3 is TGTGCCAGCAGTACCCGGACTAGCGGGAACACCGGGGAGCTGTTTTTT. It encodes CASSTRTSGNTGELFF.

The genes are TRBV28 and TRBJ1-2; D unresolved. Germline V gene data show CDR1 as MDHEN and CDR2 as SYDVKM. The CDR3 extends over 13 amino acids. V was shortened by 2 bases and J by 7 bases, with 11 bases between the two germline ends. The CDR3 sequence: CASSLPGRSGYTF. Written as DNA, the CDR3 is TGTGCCAGCAGTTTACCAGGAAGGAGTGGCTACACCTTC.

The rearrangement uses TRBV12-5 and TRBJ2-6; TRBD1 is a possible D gene (5 bases). The CDR3 is made up of 18 amino acids. CDR1 is LGHNT and CDR2 is FRNRAP in the germline V gene. Trimming cost V 2 bases and J 0 bases, with 14 bases left between them. CDR3 sequence: CASGLPTQVHSGANVLTF. DNA of the CDR3: TGTGCTAGTGGTTTGCCCACACAGGTTCACTCTGGGGCCAACGTCCTGACTTTC.

The rearrangement uses TRBV5-1 and TRBJ2-1; D is uncertain. This CDR3 is built from 14 residues. Per germline, CDR1 SGHRS and CDR2 YFSETQ. V lost 0 bases and J lost 1, with 5 bases in between. CDR3 in amino acids: CASSLGGSYNEQFF. The CDR3 DNA sequence: TGCGCCAGCAGCTTGGGGGGATCCTACAATGAGCAGTTCTTC.